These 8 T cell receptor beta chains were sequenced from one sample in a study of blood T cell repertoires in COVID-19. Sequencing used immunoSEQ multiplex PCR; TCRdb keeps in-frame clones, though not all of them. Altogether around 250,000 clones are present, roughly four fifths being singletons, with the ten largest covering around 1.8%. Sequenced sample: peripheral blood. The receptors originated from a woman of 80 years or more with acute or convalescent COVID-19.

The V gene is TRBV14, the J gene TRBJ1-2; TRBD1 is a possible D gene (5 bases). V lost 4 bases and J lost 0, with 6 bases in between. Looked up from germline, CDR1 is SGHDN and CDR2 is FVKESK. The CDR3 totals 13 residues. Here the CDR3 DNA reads TGTGCCAGCAGCCGGGGCCCTAACTATGGCTACACCTTC. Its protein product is CASSRGPNYGYTF.

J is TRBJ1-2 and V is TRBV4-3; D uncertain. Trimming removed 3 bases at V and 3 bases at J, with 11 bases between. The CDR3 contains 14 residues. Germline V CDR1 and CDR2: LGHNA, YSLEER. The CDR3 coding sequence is TGCGCCAGCAGCCAGATGTTGGGAGACTATGGCTACACCTTC. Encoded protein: CASSQMLGDYGYTF.

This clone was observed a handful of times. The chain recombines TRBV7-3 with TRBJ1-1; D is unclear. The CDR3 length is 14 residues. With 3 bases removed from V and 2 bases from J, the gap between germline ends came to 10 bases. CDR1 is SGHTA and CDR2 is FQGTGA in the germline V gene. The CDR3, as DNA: TGTGCCAGCAGCTTTGAGAGATTAAACACTGAAGCTTTCTTT. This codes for CASSFERLNTEAFF.

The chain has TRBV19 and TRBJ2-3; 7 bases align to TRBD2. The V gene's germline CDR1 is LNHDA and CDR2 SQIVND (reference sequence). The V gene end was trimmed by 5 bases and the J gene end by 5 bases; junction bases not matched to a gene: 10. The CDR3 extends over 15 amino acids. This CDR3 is CASSLLGLEGDTQYF. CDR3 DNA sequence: TGTGCCAGTAGTCTCCTCGGACTAGAGGGAGATACGCAGTATTTT.

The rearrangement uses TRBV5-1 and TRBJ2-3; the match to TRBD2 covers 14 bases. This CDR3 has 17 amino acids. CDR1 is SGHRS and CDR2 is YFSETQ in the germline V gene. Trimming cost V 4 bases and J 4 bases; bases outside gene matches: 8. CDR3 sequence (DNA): TGCGCCAGCAGCCCGGCCGGGACTAGCGGGGGTGCAGATACGCAGTATTTT. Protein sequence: CASSPAGTSGGADTQYF.

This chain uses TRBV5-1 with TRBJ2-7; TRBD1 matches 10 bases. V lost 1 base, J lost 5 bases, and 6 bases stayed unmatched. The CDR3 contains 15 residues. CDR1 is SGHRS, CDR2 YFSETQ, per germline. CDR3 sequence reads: CASSLPVGTGDEQYF. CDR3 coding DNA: TGCGCCAGCAGCTTGCCCGTAGGGACAGGGGACGAGCAGTACTTC.

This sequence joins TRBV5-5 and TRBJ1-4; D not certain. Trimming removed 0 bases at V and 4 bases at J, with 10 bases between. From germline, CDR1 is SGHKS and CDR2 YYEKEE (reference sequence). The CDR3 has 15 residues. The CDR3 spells CASSLATVVNEKLFF. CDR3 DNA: TGTGCCAGCAGCTTGGCTACAGTTGTTAATGAAAAACTGTTTTTT.

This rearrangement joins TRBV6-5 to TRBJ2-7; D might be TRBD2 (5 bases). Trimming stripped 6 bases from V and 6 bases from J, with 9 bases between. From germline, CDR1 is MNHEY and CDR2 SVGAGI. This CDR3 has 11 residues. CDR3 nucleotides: TGTGCCAGCAGGGCGGGCCCCGAGCAGTACTTC. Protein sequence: CASRAGPEQYF.